This TCR beta chain was captured by sequencing in a study of shared clonotypes between healthy human individuals. The study, taken as a whole, reports: Clonotype sharing levels among donors were expected to vary with sequencing depth. Generation probabilities of non-shared clonotypes were lower (relative to those shared by all four donors).

Of note for this clone: The antigen remains undetermined.

In the source study's methods: Sequence data from immunoSEQ were junction-only and lacked quality scores; consequently, filtering differed. Measured with immunoSEQ multiplex PCR; TCRdb has only the in-frame clones, and not every one. D and trimming come from the DNA, and the V and J calls and clone size come from that table. The sample holds nearly 600,000 clones; nearly 97% are singletons and the top ten take roughly 0.1%. Terminally differentiated effector memory CD45RA+ cells were excluded by CCR7 positive selection of CD45RO-negative cells. Every contributor of samples was a Caucasian grown-up residing in Nashville, Tennessee. The V and J ends lost 0 bases and 0 bases respectively, with 12 bases between them. The CDR3 consists of 16 residues. CDR1 and CDR2 from the germline V gene are MNHEY and SVGAGI.

Sequenced material: naive CD8+ T cells sorted from blood. This sequence joins TRBV6-5 and TRBJ2-7, with D hard to call. This receptor was taken from a young woman in good health. The CDR3 bases are TGTGCCAGCAGTTACTCCGGCGGCGAAAGCTCCTACGAGCAGTACTTC. Residues: CASSYSGGESSYEQYF.